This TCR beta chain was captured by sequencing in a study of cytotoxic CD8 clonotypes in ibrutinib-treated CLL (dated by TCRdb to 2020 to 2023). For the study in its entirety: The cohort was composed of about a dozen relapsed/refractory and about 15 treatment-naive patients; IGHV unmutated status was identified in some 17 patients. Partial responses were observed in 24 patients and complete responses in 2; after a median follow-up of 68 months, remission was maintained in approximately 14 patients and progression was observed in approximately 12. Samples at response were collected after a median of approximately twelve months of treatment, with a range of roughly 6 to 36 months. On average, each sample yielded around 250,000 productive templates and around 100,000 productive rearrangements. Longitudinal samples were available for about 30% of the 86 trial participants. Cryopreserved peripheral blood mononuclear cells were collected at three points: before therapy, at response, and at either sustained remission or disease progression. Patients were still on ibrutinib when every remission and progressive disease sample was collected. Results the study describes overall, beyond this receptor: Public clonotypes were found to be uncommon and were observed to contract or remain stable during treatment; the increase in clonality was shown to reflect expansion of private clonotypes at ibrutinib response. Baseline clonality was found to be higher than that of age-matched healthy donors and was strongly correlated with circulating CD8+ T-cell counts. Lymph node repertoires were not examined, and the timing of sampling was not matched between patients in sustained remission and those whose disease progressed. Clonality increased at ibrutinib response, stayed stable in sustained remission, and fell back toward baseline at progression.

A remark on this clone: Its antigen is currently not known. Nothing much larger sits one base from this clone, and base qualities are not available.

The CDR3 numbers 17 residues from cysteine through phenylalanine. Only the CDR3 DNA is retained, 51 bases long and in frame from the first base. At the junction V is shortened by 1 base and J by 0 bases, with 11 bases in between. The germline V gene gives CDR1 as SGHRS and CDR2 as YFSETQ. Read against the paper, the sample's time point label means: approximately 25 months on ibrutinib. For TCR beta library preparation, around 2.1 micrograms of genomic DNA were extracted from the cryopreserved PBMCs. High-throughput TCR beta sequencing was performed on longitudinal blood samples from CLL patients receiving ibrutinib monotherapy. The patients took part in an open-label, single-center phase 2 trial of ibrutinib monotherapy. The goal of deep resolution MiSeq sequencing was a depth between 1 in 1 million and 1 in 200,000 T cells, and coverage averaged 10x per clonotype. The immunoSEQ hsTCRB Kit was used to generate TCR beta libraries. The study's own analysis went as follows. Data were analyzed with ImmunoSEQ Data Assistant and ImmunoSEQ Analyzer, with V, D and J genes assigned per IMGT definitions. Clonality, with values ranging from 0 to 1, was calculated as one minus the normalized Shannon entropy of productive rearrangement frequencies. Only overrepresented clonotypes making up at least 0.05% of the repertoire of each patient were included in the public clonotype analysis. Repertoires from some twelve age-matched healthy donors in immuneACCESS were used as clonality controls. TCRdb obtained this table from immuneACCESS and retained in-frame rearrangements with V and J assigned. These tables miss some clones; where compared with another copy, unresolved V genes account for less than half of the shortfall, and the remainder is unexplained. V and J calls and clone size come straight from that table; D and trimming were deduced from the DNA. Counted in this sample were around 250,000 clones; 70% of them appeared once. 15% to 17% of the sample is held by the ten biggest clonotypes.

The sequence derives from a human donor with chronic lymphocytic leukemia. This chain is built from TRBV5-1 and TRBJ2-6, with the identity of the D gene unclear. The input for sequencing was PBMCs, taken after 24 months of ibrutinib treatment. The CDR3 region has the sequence CASSLFGRASGANVLTF. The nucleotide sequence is TGCGCCAGCAGCTTGTTCGGACGGGCCTCTGGGGCCAACGTCCTGACTTTC.